Following are 18 T cell receptor beta chains from one sample sequenced in a study of OX40 agonist ivuxolimab in advanced cancers. Libraries were built with the immunoSEQ multiplex PCR assay. This is the immuneACCESS table as TCRdb keeps it, with only in-frame sequences that have V and J called. A part of the clones is gone; compared with another copy, unresolved V genes explain less than half, and the rest is unexplained. The sample includes under 150,000 clones, with roughly 91% observed a single time. The ten most abundant clones make up 1% of the sample. The specimen comprised CD4+ or CD8+ T cells sorted from blood, sampled in a trial of the OX40 agonist ivuxolimab. The origin of the receptors is an adult with an advanced solid tumor such as melanoma, head and neck, liver or kidney cancer.

The chain has TRBV20-1 and TRBJ2-1; D is uncertain. CDR3 length: 11 residues. The V gene's germline CDR1 is DFQATT and CDR2 SNEGSKA (reference sequence). V dropped 6 bases and J dropped 3 bases, with 6 bases sitting between them. CDR3 bases: TGCAGTGCCGAATACTACAATGAGCAGTTCTTC. Translating it yields CSAEYYNEQFF.

The genes are TRBV18 and TRBJ2-1; possibly TRBD1 or TRBD2 for D (5 bases each). CDR1 KGHSH and CDR2 LQKENI come from the germline V gene. The CDR3 is 15 amino acids. V gave up 5 bases and J gave up 0 bases, with 11 bases separating them. Here the CDR3 reads CASSGDGSSYNEQFF. CDR3 sequence (DNA): TGTGCCAGCTCAGGGGACGGAAGCTCCTACAATGAGCAGTTCTTC.

This chain links TRBV27 with TRBJ1-1; the D gene is possibly TRBD1 (5 bases). V was pared by 3 bases and J by 4 bases, with 12 bases between. This CDR3 region has 14 residues. Germline-derived CDR1 and CDR2 are MNHEY and SMNVEV (reference sequence). The chain's CDR3 is CASSFAGWGTEAFF. CDR3 sequence (DNA): TGTGCCAGCAGTTTCGCAGGGTGGGGCACTGAAGCTTTCTTT.

The chain is built from TRBV7-2 and TRBJ2-5; 9 nucleotides agree with TRBD2. The CDR3 runs 16 residues. J lost 0 bases, V lost 2 bases, and 4 bases had no gene match. Germline CDR1 is SGHTA and CDR2 is FQGNSA. The CDR3 region is CASSLSGGLYQETQYF. CDR3 DNA sequence: TGTGCCAGCAGCTTAAGCGGGGGGCTCTACCAAGAGACCCAGTACTTC.

The V gene is TRBV4-3, the J gene TRBJ2-7; 9 bases are shared with TRBD1. CDR1 and CDR2 from the germline V gene are LGHNA and YSLEER. The V gene end was trimmed by 3 bases and the J gene end by 3 bases; junction bases not matched to a gene: 9. The CDR3 is 16 amino acids. The CDR3: CASSHAWTGEGYEQYF. The CDR3, as DNA: TGCGCCAGCAGCCACGCATGGACAGGGGAGGGCTACGAGCAGTACTTC.

The rearrangement joins TRBV19 to TRBJ1-1, with D tentatively TRBD1 (6 bases). The CDR3 totals 14 residues. Germline V gene sequence: CDR1 LNHDA, CDR2 SQIVND (reference sequence). The V end was cut by 8 bases, the J end by 0 bases, with 13 bases between. CDR3 bases: TGTGCCAGTCGAGATACAGGGTTGAACACTGAAGCTTTCTTT. The encoded protein is CASRDTGLNTEAFF.

CDR3 sequence: CASSRTVGLSGANVLTF. DNA of the CDR3: TGTGCCAGCAGTCGGACAGTCGGGCTCTCTGGGGCCAACGTCCTGACTTTC. V and J are TRBV28 and TRBJ2-6, with D perhaps matching TRBD1 (6 bases). CDR3 length: 17 residues. The germline CDR1 and CDR2 sequences are MDHEN and SYDVKM. Deletions cut 5 bases from V and 0 bases from J, with 14 bases between.

The J gene is TRBJ1-1, the V gene TRBV4-3; possible D gene TRBD1, 6 bases. V shed 3 bases and J shed 1 base, with 18 bases lying between them. The CDR3 has 17 amino acids. CDR1 LGHNA and CDR2 YSLEER come from the germline V gene. CDR3 coding DNA: TGCGCCAGCAGCCAGGAATCCACGGGGACACCGAACACTGAAGCTTTCTTT. Its translation: CASSQESTGTPNTEAFF.

The V and J genes are TRBV6-6 and TRBJ2-7; the D gene is possibly TRBD2 (5 bases). Trimming stripped 10 bases from V and 0 bases from J, with 10 bases between. This CDR3 region has 12 residues. The germline V gene encodes CDR1 MNHNY and CDR2 SVGAGI (reference sequence). The CDR3 region is CATGVSSYEQYF. Written as DNA, the CDR3 is TGTGCCACCGGGGTAAGCTCCTACGAGCAGTACTTC.

V is TRBV11-2 and J is TRBJ2-3; 8 positions agree with TRBD2. V shed 1 base, J shed 4 bases, and the junction held 1 base outside the gene matches. This CDR3 is 14 amino acids long. Germline CDR1 and CDR2: SGHAT and FQNNGV. The CDR3 DNA is TGTGCCAGCAGCTTAGCGGGAGGGGCAGATACGCAGTATTTT. As protein: CASSLAGGADTQYF. Full variable domain (rest looked up from reference TRBV11-2 and TRBJ2-3): EAGVAQSPRYKIIEKRQSVAFWCNPISGHATLYWYQQILGQGPKLLIQFQNNGVVDDSQLPKDRFSAERLKGVDSTLKIQPAKLEDSAVYLCASSLAGGADTQYFGPGTRLTVL.

The chain carries TRBV5-4 and TRBJ2-7; 10 nucleotides agree with TRBD2. The CDR3 has 14 amino acids. Trimming cost V 4 bases and J 5 bases; bases outside gene matches: 6. The V gene's germline CDR1 is SGHNT and CDR2 YYREEE (reference sequence). The chain's CDR3 is CASSRAGGYDEQYF. DNA for the CDR3: TGTGCCAGCAGCCGAGCGGGAGGGTACGACGAGCAGTACTTC. Combining the CDR3 with reference TRBV5-4 and TRBJ2-7 gives the whole variable domain ETGVTQSPTHLIKTRGQQVTLRCSSQSGHNTVSWYQQALGQGPQFIFQYYREEENGRGNFPPRFSGLQFPNYSSELNVNALELDDSALYLCASSRAGGYDEQYFGPGTRLTVT.

The rearrangement links TRBV7-3 to TRBJ2-7; 12 bases fit TRBD2. V dropped 3 bases and J dropped 3; count of bases not matched to a gene: 3. CDR1 and CDR2 (germline): SGHTA, FQGTGA. This CDR3 comprises 15 residues. CDR3 residues: CASSFTSGGSYEQYF. The CDR3 DNA is TGTGCCAGCAGCTTCACTAGCGGGGGGAGCTACGAGCAGTACTTC.

This clone was counted once. This sequence joins TRBV19 and TRBJ1-2; D is possibly TRBD1 (6 bases). V was cut by 3 bases and J by 4 bases, with 15 bases left in between. Per germline, CDR1 LNHDA and CDR2 SQIVND (reference sequence). The CDR3 length is 15 residues. CDR3 coding DNA: TGTGCCAGTAGTATTCCTCCCAGGGGAAGCTATGGCTACACCTTC. It yields the protein CASSIPPRGSYGYTF.

This clone was detected once. The genes are TRBV5-1 and TRBJ1-1, with D perhaps TRBD1 (5 bases). The CDR3 runs 15 residues. V lost 0 bases, J lost 1 base, and 10 bases lay in between. Germline CDR1 SGHRS, CDR2 YFSETQ. CDR3 sequence: CASSLEGLSNTEAFF. In DNA form, the CDR3 reads TGCGCCAGCAGCTTGGAGGGACTCTCGAACACTGAAGCTTTCTTT.

The chain recombines TRBV11-1 with TRBJ2-7; D is ambiguous. Trimming took off 5 bases at V and 3 bases at J, with 11 bases between the two ends. This CDR3 is built from 13 residues. The germline V gene has CDR1 SGHAT and CDR2 FQDESV (reference sequence). This CDR3 reads CASSPRPGYEQYF. For the CDR3, the DNA is TGTGCCAGCAGCCCACGGCCGGGCTACGAGCAGTACTTC. The variable domain in full, completed from reference TRBV11-1 and TRBJ2-7, reads EAEVAQSPRYKITEKSQAVAFWCDPISGHATLYWYRQILGQGPELLVQFQDESVVDDSQLPKDRFSAERLKGVDSTLKIQPAELGDSAMYLCASSPRPGYEQYFGPGTRLTVT.

The J gene is TRBJ2-1, the V gene TRBV19; 14 bases are shared with TRBD2. V shed 4 bases and J 8 bases; nucleotides not matched to a gene: 4. This CDR3 comprises 15 residues. Germline lookup yields CDR1 LNHDA and CDR2 SQIVND (reference sequence). The CDR3 loop is CASSRLAGGPYEQFF. The DNA for the CDR3 is TGTGCCAGTAGTAGACTAGCGGGAGGGCCCTATGAGCAGTTCTTC.

In this sample, this clone turned up once. The chain joins TRBV4-3 to TRBJ1-1; 9 bases line up with TRBD1. The CDR3 spans 13 residues. With 5 bases clipped from V and 10 bases from J, the junction kept 8 bases outside the gene matches. Per germline, CDR1 LGHNA and CDR2 YSLEER. CDR3 sequence: CASSSPGTGLAFF. The DNA of the CDR3 is TGCGCCAGCAGCTCCCCCGGGACAGGGCTAGCTTTCTTT.

This clone was detected only once. The chain carries TRBV10-3 and TRBJ1-6; 10 bases map to TRBD1. V lost 2 bases, J lost 9 bases, and 1 base stayed unmatched. This CDR3 comprises 14 residues. The germline gives CDR1 ENHRY, CDR2 SYGVKD. Here the CDR3 DNA reads TGTGCCATCAGTGAGAGGACAGGGGGTTCACCCCTCCACTTT. This sequence encodes CAISERTGGSPLHF.